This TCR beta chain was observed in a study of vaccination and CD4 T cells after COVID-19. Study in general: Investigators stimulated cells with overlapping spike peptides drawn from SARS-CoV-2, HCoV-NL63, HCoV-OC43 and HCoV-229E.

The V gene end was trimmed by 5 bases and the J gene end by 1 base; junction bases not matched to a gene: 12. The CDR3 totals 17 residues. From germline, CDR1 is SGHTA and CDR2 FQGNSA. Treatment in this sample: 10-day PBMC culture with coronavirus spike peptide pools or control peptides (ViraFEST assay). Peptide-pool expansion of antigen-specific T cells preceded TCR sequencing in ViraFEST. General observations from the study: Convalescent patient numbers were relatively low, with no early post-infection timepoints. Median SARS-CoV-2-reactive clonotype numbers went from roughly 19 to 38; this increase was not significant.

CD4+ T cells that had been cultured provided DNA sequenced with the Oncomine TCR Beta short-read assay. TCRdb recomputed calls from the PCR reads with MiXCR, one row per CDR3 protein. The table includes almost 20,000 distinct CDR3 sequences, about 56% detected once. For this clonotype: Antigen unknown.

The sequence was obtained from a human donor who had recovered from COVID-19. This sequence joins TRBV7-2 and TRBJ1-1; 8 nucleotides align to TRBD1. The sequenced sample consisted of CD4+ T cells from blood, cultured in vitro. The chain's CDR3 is CASSLGQGRLENTEAFF. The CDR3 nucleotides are TGTGCCAGCAGCCTCGGACAGGGAAGGCTGGAGAACACTGAAGCTTTCTTT.